The 27 T cell receptor beta chains presented below share a single source sample, sequenced in a study of regulatory T cells in long-lasting Graves disease. According to the study, TCR beta libraries were built with iRepertoire HTBI primers and CDR3-region Arm-PCR. TCRdb re-analysed the multiplex PCR reads in MiXCR, keeping a single row per CDR3 protein. The repertoire holds under 300,000 distinct CDR3 sequences, with 20% to 25% as singletons. Time point meaning: newly diagnosed GD, antithyroid drugs for less than 3 months. PBMC-derived RNA was used for the TCR library. Sequencing was performed on peripheral blood mononuclear cells (PBMCs), taken at new diagnosis, from a patient treated with antithyroid drugs. These receptors were obtained from a female donor with Graves disease.

The rearrangement joins TRBV28 to TRBJ2-3; either TRBD1 or TRBD2 may supply D (6 bases each). CDR3 length equals 14 residues. From germline, CDR1 is MDHEN and CDR2 SYDVKM. The V and J ends lost 4 bases and 4 bases respectively, with 12 bases between them. The CDR3 region has the DNA TGTGCCAGCAGTTACGGCCGGGGGCCAGATACGCAGTATTTT. It translates to CASSYGRGPDTQYF.

This clonotype showed up many times. The chain has TRBV20-1 and TRBJ2-3; 8 bases are a match to TRBD2. This CDR3 is built from 15 residues. Germline V lookup: CDR1 DFQATT, CDR2 SNEGSKA (reference sequence). The trim removed 5 bases at V and 0 bases at J, leaving 7 bases unmatched. The CDR3 coding sequence is TGCAGTGCTCCCTCACTAGCGGCTAGCACAGATACGCAGTATTTT. Translating it yields CSAPSLAASTDTQYF.

V and J are TRBV4-1 and TRBJ1-4; 9 bases map to TRBD1. This CDR3 spans 14 amino acids. Losses at the gene ends were 8 bases for V and 7 bases for J; bases not matched to a gene: 8. Per germline, CDR1 MGHRA and CDR2 YSYEKL. Written as DNA, the CDR3 is TGCGCCAGCGCCCTACAGGGGGCGGGTGAAAAACTGTTTTTT. Protein: CASALQGAGEKLFF.

The chain has TRBV5-5 and TRBJ2-5, with 10 bases fitting TRBD1. The CDR3 length is 15 residues. The germline CDR1 and CDR2 sequences are SGHKS and YYEKEE (reference sequence). V lost 5 bases to trimming and J lost 2 bases; unmatched junction nucleotides: 6. CDR3 region: CASRAGQGLQETQYF. The CDR3 DNA sequence: TGTGCCAGCAGAGCGGGACAGGGGTTACAAGAGACCCAGTACTTC.

A few counts support this clonotype. V usage is TRBV7-2 and J usage is TRBJ1-4; D is perhaps TRBD1 (5 bases). The germline CDR1 and CDR2 sequences are SGHTA and FQGNSA. Trimming removed 2 bases from V and 3 bases from J, with 16 bases in between. The CDR3 loop spans 17 amino acids. The CDR3 DNA sequence: TGTGCCAGCAGCTTATGGGGGATCGACAGATCTAATGAAAAACTGTTTTTT. This sequence encodes CASSLWGIDRSNEKLFF.

This clonotype was recorded at least ten times. The gene calls are TRBV28 and TRBJ2-1, with TRBD2 matching over 8 bases. Trimming cost V 3 bases and J 8 bases; bases outside gene matches: 3. The CDR3 sequence is 13 residues long. From germline, CDR1 is MDHEN and CDR2 SYDVKM. The CDR3 reads CASSFGGGDEQFF. The CDR3 DNA reads as TGTGCCAGCAGTTTCGGGGGGGGGGATGAGCAGTTCTTC.

This clonotype was recorded at least ten times. The chain couples TRBV29-1 to TRBJ2-3, with 11 bases matching TRBD2. V was pared by 4 bases and J by 5 bases, with 5 bases of the junction left unmatched. The CDR3 totals 14 residues. Germline-derived CDR1 and CDR2 are SQVTM and ANQGSEA. The CDR3 protein is CSVGGLAVVDTQYF. DNA for the CDR3: TGCAGCGTTGGGGGACTAGCGGTGGTAGATACGCAGTATTTT.

A word on this clonotype: This may be a read error: a much more frequent sequence differs by one nucleotide. This is likely a read error, given that the CDR3 carries no conserved phenylalanine or tryptophan at its end. The chain recombines TRBV18 with TRBJ2-7; D is perhaps TRBD2 (6 bases). Germline loops: CDR1 KGHSH, CDR2 LQKENI. V gave up 3 bases and J gave up 5 bases, with 14 bases separating them. The CDR3 runs 14 residues. The CDR3 loop is CASSPEGIVNEQYL. The CDR3 region has the DNA TGTGCCAGCTCACCGGAGGGGATCGTGAACGAGCAGTACCTC.

Many counts were recorded for this clonotype. The gene calls are TRBV2 and TRBJ2-5; TRBD1 matches 9 bases. The CDR3 runs to 15 residues. After removal of 6 bases from V and 4 bases from J, the junction contained 9 bases not matched to a gene. Germline V gene sequence: CDR1 SNHLY, CDR2 FYNNEI. The CDR3 spells CASSPIGTGRETQYF. CDR3 DNA: TGTGCCAGCAGCCCCATTGGGACAGGGAGAGAGACCCAGTACTTC.

Ten or more counts support this clonotype. The rearrangement uses TRBV7-8 and TRBJ1-5; D remains unclear. This CDR3 has 16 amino acids. Trimming stripped 1 base from V and 3 bases from J, with 13 bases between. Germline V CDR1 and CDR2: SGHVS, FQNEAQ. CDR3 protein: CASSLVSQPNNQPQHF. CDR3 bases: TGTGCCAGCAGCTTAGTGTCACAGCCGAACAATCAGCCCCAGCATTTT.

The genes are TRBV6-1 and TRBJ2-5; perhaps TRBD2 as D (6 bases). The CDR3 length is 14 residues. Germline assignment: CDR1 MNHNS and CDR2 SASEGT. V was clipped by 3 bases and J by 6 bases, with 14 bases between them. The CDR3 loop is CASSDGGGSKTQYF. CDR3 nucleotides: TGTGCCAGCAGTGACGGTGGGGGGAGTAAGACCCAGTACTTC.

A word on this clonotype: A much larger clone is a single base away; this may be a read error. This sequence joins TRBV20-1 and TRBJ2-1; 13 bases are a match to TRBD2. CDR3 size: 13 residues. The trim removed 6 bases at V and 8 bases at J, leaving 4 bases unmatched. Germline CDR1 DFQATT, CDR2 SNEGSKA (reference sequence). In DNA, the CDR3 is TGCAGTGCCGGACTAGCGGGGGACGATGAGCAGTTCTTC. Translation: CSAGLAGDDEQFF.

This clonotype was found many times. This sequence joins TRBV5-1 and TRBJ2-3, with D perhaps matching TRBD2 (6 bases). Trimming took 3 bases from V and 2 from J, leaving 16 bases between them. Germline CDR1 is SGHRS and CDR2 is YFSETQ. The CDR3 runs 16 residues. CDR3 nucleotides: TGCGCCAGCAGCTCGGGAGAGATCGTGACCACAGATACGCAGTATTTT. This translates into CASSSGEIVTTDTQYF.

This clonotype has more than one count but fewer than ten. The rearrangement joins TRBV7-3 to TRBJ1-4; no clear D gene. CDR1 is SGHTA and CDR2 is FQGTGA in the germline V gene. Trimming shortened V by 3 bases and J by 3 bases, and 5 bases separated the two germline ends. The length of the CDR3 is 13 residues. The CDR3 reads CASSFTANEKLFF. CDR3 DNA: TGTGCCAGCAGCTTCACGGCTAATGAAAAACTGTTTTTT.

This clonotype showed up many times. This chain joins TRBV5-5 and TRBJ2-1; D gene ambiguous. Trimming took 5 bases from V and 9 from J, leaving 15 bases between them. From germline, CDR1 is SGHKS and CDR2 YYEKEE (reference sequence). This CDR3 region has 13 residues. CDR3 residues: CASRPVSQVEQFF. The CDR3 bases are TGTGCCAGCAGGCCGGTGAGCCAGGTTGAGCAGTTCTTC.

There are many counts of this clonotype. V usage is TRBV20-1 and J usage is TRBJ1-1; a weak D match, TRBD1 (5 bases). V lost 2 bases and J lost 6, with 19 bases in between. Germline V gene sequence: CDR1 DFQATT, CDR2 SNEGSKA (reference sequence). The CDR3 spans 15 residues. The CDR3 region is CSARPWDSSNAEAFF. As DNA, the CDR3 is TGCAGTGCTAGACCATGGGACTCCTCAAACGCTGAAGCTTTCTTT.

In this sample, this clonotype turned up many times. The chain carries TRBV19 and TRBJ2-7; D is uncertain. This CDR3 spans 11 amino acids. Trimming shortened V by 6 bases and J by 3 bases, and 6 bases separated the two germline ends. The germline V gene has CDR1 LNHDA and CDR2 SQIVND (reference sequence). The DNA of the CDR3 is TGTGCCAGTAGCATAAACTACGAGCAGTACTTC. It encodes CASSINYEQYF. The entire variable domain, with the rest obtained from reference TRBV19 and TRBJ2-7, is as follows: DGGITQSPKYLFRKEGQNVTLSCEQNLNHDAMYWYRQDPGQGLRLIYYSQIVNDFQKGDIAEGYSVSREKKESFPLTVTSAQKNPTAFYLCASSINYEQYFGPGTRLTVT.

This clonotype occurred many times. This chain uses TRBV20-1 with TRBJ2-1; 7 bases align to TRBD2. With V trimmed by 0 bases and J by 3 bases, 8 bases remained unmatched. The CDR3 consists of 16 residues. Germline V gene data show CDR1 as DFQATT and CDR2 as SNEGSKA (reference sequence). CDR3 residues: CSARDFASGDYNEQFF. DNA of the CDR3: TGCAGTGCTAGAGATTTTGCAAGCGGGGACTACAATGAGCAGTTCTTC.

In this sample, this clonotype turned up many times. V is TRBV10-3 and J is TRBJ2-7, with TRBD1 matching over 9 bases. V shed 5 bases and J 4 bases; nucleotides not matched to a gene: 12. CDR3 length: 16 amino acids. Per the germline V gene, CDR1 is ENHRY and CDR2 is SYGVKD. Here the CDR3 DNA reads TGTGCCATCAGTCAAGATCCGGGACAGGGTGTTTACGAGCAGTACTTC. It encodes CAISQDPGQGVYEQYF.

This clonotype was detected many times. The rearrangement uses TRBV6-2 or TRBV6-3 and TRBJ2-5; either TRBD1 or TRBD2 may supply D (5 bases each). V was clipped by 1 base and J by 0 bases, with 9 bases between them. There are 15 residues in the CDR3. Germline CDR1 and CDR2: MNHEY and SVGEGT. The CDR3 coding sequence is TGTGCCAGCAGTTACTACGGGACGGACCAAGAGACCCAGTACTTC. Its protein product is CASSYYGTDQETQYF.

Many counts were recorded for this clonotype. V is TRBV20-1 and J is TRBJ2-2; TRBD2 matches 9 bases. CDR1 and CDR2 (germline): DFQATT, SNEGSKA (reference sequence). The V and J ends lost 5 bases and 1 base, in that order; junction bases with no gene match: 2. The CDR3 extends over 14 amino acids. In DNA form, the CDR3 reads TGCAGTGCTCTTAGCGGGGGGAACACCGGGGAGCTGTTTTTT. This gives the protein CSALSGGNTGELFF.

This clonotype was found many times. The chain has TRBV11-2 and TRBJ2-6; a possible D gene is TRBD1 (5 bases). Germline V gene lookup returns CDR1 SGHAT and CDR2 FQNNGV. The CDR3 extends over 17 amino acids. The ends were cut back, 2 bases at V and 0 bases at J, with 11 bases in the middle. CDR3 amino acids: CASSLFRQISGANVLTF. The CDR3 region has the DNA TGTGCCAGCAGCTTATTCCGACAGATCTCTGGGGCCAACGTCCTGACTTTC.

This clonotype was recorded at least ten times. The chain employs TRBV28 and TRBJ1-3, with no clear D. V gave up 3 bases and J gave up 3 bases, with 12 bases separating them. Germline assignment: CDR1 MDHEN and CDR2 SYDVKM. The CDR3 spans 15 residues. CDR3 nucleotides: TGTGCCAGCAGTTTCGGTAGGGTGAATGGAAACACCATATATTTT. Amino acid sequence: CASSFGRVNGNTIYF.

As for this clonotype: Germline is not matched at one junction end, which may reflect a read error. The gene calls are TRBV6-6 and TRBJ2-2; weak D call: TRBD2 (5 bases). CDR1 is MNHNY, CDR2 SVGAGI, per germline (reference sequence). The CDR3 loop spans 14 amino acids. This chain's CDR3 is CASSYSPHTGELSF. The CDR3 nucleotides read TGTGCCAGCAGTTACTCGCCCCACACCGGGGAGCTGTCTTTT.

This clonotype occurred many times. J is TRBJ2-3 and V is TRBV4-2; 9 bases fit TRBD2. The CDR3 covers 16 residues. V was clipped by 1 base and J by 1 base; unmatched bases: 3. Germline assignment: CDR1 LGHNA and CDR2 YNFKEQ. The CDR3 DNA reads TGTGCCAGCAGCCAAGCCGCGGGGGGGCGCACAGATACGCAGTATTTT. It codes for CASSQAAGGRTDTQYF.

Ten or more counts support this clonotype. V usage is TRBV2 and J usage is TRBJ2-7; D not resolved. The germline CDR1 and CDR2 sequences are SNHLY and FYNNEI. Trimming took 1 base from V and 3 from J, leaving 13 bases between them. The CDR3 is made up of 15 amino acids. The CDR3 DNA sequence: TGTGCCAGCAGTGAAGGTTGGGCAGTAAGCTACGAGCAGTACTTC. Protein sequence: CASSEGWAVSYEQYF.

This clonotype was picked up many times. The chain links TRBV12-3 or TRBV12-4 to TRBJ2-5; 9 nucleotides match TRBD2. CDR3 length: 15 amino acids. V trimming: 4 bases; J trimming: 5 bases; junction bases outside the gene matches: 8. The CDR3, as DNA: TGTGCCAGCAGTTCCTTTAGCGGGAGCGCCGAGACCCAGTACTTC. It codes for CASSSFSGSAETQYF.